The present TCR beta chain was sequenced within a study of OX40 agonist ivuxolimab in advanced cancers. Looking at the study overall: Dose-escalation patients were diagnosed with hepatocellular carcinoma, melanoma, renal cell cancer or head and neck cancer. From roughly 20 to 79 years was the age range, with a mean of around 57 years, and around 80% were male.

Assay: immunoSEQ multiplex PCR; the TCRdb copy retains only in-frame clones and omits some. The sample yields 65,000 to 90,000 clones, 75% to 90% seen once. V lost 4 bases to trimming and J lost 5 bases, with 5 bases between them. Germline V gene data show CDR1 as LNHDA and CDR2 as SQIVND (reference sequence). This CDR3 contains 11 residues. This rearrangement joins TRBV19 to TRBJ1-1; a weak D match, TRBD1 (5 bases). Sequenced material: CD4+ or CD8+ T cells sorted from blood, taken in a trial of the OX40 agonist ivuxolimab. The sequence was collected from an adult with an advanced solid tumor such as melanoma, head and neck, liver or kidney cancer. Written as DNA, the CDR3 is TGTGCCAGTAGTAGGGGGACTGAAGCTTTCTTT. This encodes CASSRGTEAFF.